The 10 T cell receptor beta chains listed next were all sequenced from one sample in a study of cytomegalovirus exposure and HLA in healthy donors. Amplification used 60 Vbeta primers and 13 Jbeta primers. Clones were read by immunoSEQ multiplex PCR, and TCRdb kept only the in-frame ones, dropping some. This sample has some 95,000 clones, with over 65% found just once. Sequenced: PBMCs. All receptors come from a woman aged 18-35 years in good health and CMV-seropositive.

This clone was observed once. CDR3 DNA sequence: TGTGCCAGCAGGAAGGACAGGGGATCGACCTACAATGAGCAGTTCTTC. The encoded protein is CASRKDRGSTYNEQFF. The J gene is TRBJ2-1, the V gene TRBV7-9; 9 bases line up with TRBD1. V was pared by 6 bases and J by 2 bases, with 8 bases of the junction left unmatched. Germline assignment: CDR1 SEHNR and CDR2 FQNEAQ (reference sequence). The CDR3 is 16 amino acids.

This chain uses TRBV5-4 with TRBJ1-1, with D tentatively TRBD1 (6 bases). With 2 bases removed from V and 2 bases from J, the gap between germline ends came to 10 bases. The CDR3 extends over 14 amino acids. Germline CDR1 is SGHNT and CDR2 is YYREEE (reference sequence). Here the CDR3 DNA reads TGTGCCAGCAGCTTTCGACAGGACAACACTGAAGCTTTCTTT. It translates to CASSFRQDNTEAFF. Supplemented by reference TRBV5-4 and TRBJ1-1, the full variable domain reads ETGVTQSPTHLIKTRGQQVTLRCSSQSGHNTVSWYQQALGQGPQFIFQYYREEENGRGNFPPRFSGLQFPNYSSELNVNALELDDSALYLCASSFRQDNTEAFFGQGTRLTVV.

This clone was seen more than once but under ten times. The chain joins TRBV10-3 to TRBJ2-5; 9 nucleotides agree with TRBD1. The DNA end is more similar to TRBJ2-7, so the J call may be wrong. The CDR3 length is 14 residues. Germline V lookup: CDR1 ENHRY, CDR2 SYGVKD. The CDR3 protein is CAIRTGTGFYEQYF. Written as DNA, the CDR3 is TGTGCCATCAGGACGGGGACAGGGTTCTACGAGCAGTACTTC.

The chain has TRBV7-9 and TRBJ1-6; perhaps TRBD1 as D (6 bases). Between the trimmed V and J ends, which lost 8 bases and 10 bases, there was a span of 12 bases. This CDR3 region has 12 residues. Per germline, CDR1 SEHNR and CDR2 FQNEAQ (reference sequence). The CDR3 loop reads CASGAGVSPLHF. For the CDR3, the DNA is TGTGCCAGCGGGGCAGGGGTCTCACCCCTCCACTTT.

The rearrangement links TRBV7-9 to TRBJ2-1, with D possibly TRBD1 on 6 matching bases. In germline, CDR1 is SEHNR, CDR2 FQNEAQ (reference sequence). CDR3 size: 14 residues. Trimming removed 1 base from V and 5 bases from J, with 9 bases in between. The CDR3 DNA is TGTGCCAGCAGCTTAGTGGACAGCAACAATGAGCAGTTCTTC. Translating it yields CASSLVDSNNEQFF. Full variable domain (rest looked up from reference TRBV7-9 and TRBJ2-1): DTGVSQNPRHKITKRGQNVTFRCDPISEHNRLYWYRQTLGQGPEFLTYFQNEAQLEKSRLLSDRFSAERPKGSFSTLEIQRTEQGDSAMYLCASSLVDSNNEQFFGPGTRLTVL.

There are many counts of this clone. DNA for the CDR3: TGTGCCAGCAGTGACTCGGGAGTTGGTGAGCAGTTCTTC. Translating gives CASSDSGVGEQFF. The chain employs TRBV6-4 and TRBJ2-1; a possible D gene is TRBD2 (5 bases). Germline V lookup: CDR1 MRHNA, CDR2 SNTAGT. The length of the CDR3 is 13 residues. With 0 bases removed from V and 9 bases from J, the gap between germline ends came to 9 bases.

The chain is built from TRBV4-3 and TRBJ2-3, with 9 nucleotides matching TRBD2. The V gene's germline CDR1 is LGHNA and CDR2 YSLEER. The CDR3 extends over 18 amino acids. V lost 0 bases, J lost 5 bases, and 12 bases stayed unmatched. CDR3 sequence reads: CASSQESPWREGQDTQYF. The CDR3 coding sequence is TGCGCCAGCAGCCAAGAGAGCCCCTGGCGGGAGGGCCAAGATACGCAGTATTTT.

This clone was detected a few times. This chain joins TRBV6-1 and TRBJ2-2; weak D call: TRBD1 (5 bases). The CDR3 is made up of 13 amino acids. The V gene lost 4 bases and the J gene lost 5 bases, with 8 bases spanning the gap. Per the germline V gene, CDR1 is MNHNS and CDR2 is SASEGT. Here the CDR3 reads CASSATETGELFF. CDR3 coding DNA: TGTGCCAGCAGTGCGACAGAAACCGGGGAGCTGTTTTTT.

This clone turned up a few times. The genes are TRBV18 and TRBJ2-7; 11 bases line up with TRBD2. This CDR3 comprises 15 residues. Germline V gene sequence: CDR1 KGHSH, CDR2 LQKENI. The V gene end was trimmed by 5 bases and the J gene end by 3 bases; junction bases not matched to a gene: 6. Written as DNA, the CDR3 is TGTGCCAGCTCAACCCCGGGACTAGCGGTCTACGAGCAGTACTTC. Translating it yields CASSTPGLAVYEQYF.

The sample holds one count of this clone. This rearrangement joins TRBV6-1 to TRBJ1-1, with 10 nucleotides matching TRBD1. Germline V lookup: CDR1 MNHNS, CDR2 SASEGT. This CDR3 is built from 17 residues. Trimming removed 3 bases from V and 5 bases from J; junction bases left unmatched: 12. The CDR3 DNA sequence: TGTGCCAGCAGTGACCTTGGGACAGGGGTCCGCAGGACTGAAGCTTTCTTT. As protein: CASSDLGTGVRRTEAFF.